One and the same sample provided the 23 T cell receptor beta chains below, sequenced in a study of T cells after yellow fever vaccination. TCRdb analysed the 5' RACE reads with MiXCR anew, one entry per CDR3 protein. The table shows tens of thousands of distinct CDR3 sequences, with approximately 6.6% occurring only once. Here the sequenced sample was PBMCs, either bulk or a sorted T-cell subset (CD4+, CD8+, memory, or dextramer-sorted; not recorded which), taken on the day of the first yellow fever vaccination. The source of these receptors is a man aged 18 to 30 who received the YFV17D yellow fever vaccine.

This clonotype was observed many times. The J gene is TRBJ2-2, the V gene TRBV20-1; TRBD2 is a possible D gene (5 bases). The CDR3 contains 13 residues. Per germline, CDR1 DFQATT and CDR2 SNEGSKA (reference sequence). V lost 0 bases and J lost 5, with 7 bases in between. In DNA, the CDR3 is TGCAGTGCTAGAGATACTAGAACCGGGGAGCTGTTTTTT. Translated: CSARDTRTGELFF.

This clonotype was detected many times. The chain uses TRBV6-1 and TRBJ1-3, with D possibly TRBD1 on 5 matching bases. Germline CDR1 reads MNHNS; CDR2 reads SASEGT. V was clipped by 0 bases and J by 2 bases, with 11 bases between them. This CDR3 comprises 16 residues. The chain's CDR3 is CASSEARGLAGNTIYF. CDR3 nucleotide sequence: TGTGCCAGCAGTGAAGCGAGGGGATTAGCTGGAAACACCATATATTTT.

As concerns this clonotype: This may be a read error: a much more frequent sequence differs by one nucleotide. The rearrangement joins TRBV6-6 to TRBJ2-2, with a possible D match to TRBD2 (7 bases). Germline loops: CDR1 MNHNY, CDR2 SVGAGI (reference sequence). The CDR3 runs 13 residues. V was cut by 11 bases and J by 7 bases, with 17 bases left in between. In DNA, the CDR3 is TGTGCCTGTTTCGCGGGGGCGGTCGGGGAGCTGTTTTTT. Protein sequence: CACFAGAVGELFF.

This clonotype has at least ten counts. This sequence joins TRBV20-1 and TRBJ2-7, with D perhaps assigned TRBD1 or TRBD2 (5 bases each). Germline CDR1 DFQATT, CDR2 SNEGSKA (reference sequence). This CDR3 is 15 amino acids long. V was cut by 3 bases and J by 2 bases, with 17 bases left in between. Written as DNA, the CDR3 is TGCAGTGCTAGCCTCCCCCGGGACGGACCCTACGAGCAGTACTTC. Its protein product is CSASLPRDGPYEQYF.

This clonotype was counted only a few times. The V call is TRBV7-2, the J call TRBJ2-2; D not resolved. The CDR3 totals 15 residues. V gave up 1 base and J gave up 16 bases, with 22 bases separating them. The germline V gene encodes CDR1 SGHTA and CDR2 FQGNSA. The CDR3 region has the DNA TGTGCCAGCAGCTTAGTGGGCGGACCGTCCGTGACTGCGTTTTTT. Residues: CASSLVGGPSVTAFF.

The chain joins TRBV6-5 to TRBJ2-6; D is ambiguous. V was trimmed by 5 bases and J by 0 bases, leaving 5 bases between them. This CDR3 spans 14 amino acids. Germline assignment: CDR1 MNHEY and CDR2 SVGAGI. The CDR3 sequence: CASSHLSGANVLTF. The CDR3 DNA reads TGTGCCAGCAGTCACCTCTCTGGGGCCAACGTCCTGACTTTC.

The sample holds many counts of this clonotype. This chain connects TRBV29-1 to TRBJ1-2, with no clear D. CDR1 is SQVTM and CDR2 is ANQGSEA in the germline V gene. V was clipped by 5 bases and J by 7 bases, with 8 bases between them. The CDR3 is made up of 10 amino acids. The CDR3 DNA sequence: TGCAGCGTTTCCCAGAGTGGCTACACCTTC. Amino acid sequence: CSVSQSGYTF.

This clonotype was detected a few times. The chain couples TRBV10-1 to TRBJ2-3, with a possible D match to TRBD1 (6 bases). This CDR3 is 13 amino acids long. Trimming pared 5 bases from V and 4 bases from J, leaving 10 bases between. Germline assignment: CDR1 WNHNN and CDR2 SYGVQD (reference sequence). Here the CDR3 reads CASSLQGADTQYF. The DNA of the CDR3 is TGCGCCAGCAGTCTACAGGGCGCAGATACGCAGTATTTT.

The rearrangement links TRBV7-9 to TRBJ1-1; D may be TRBD1 (5 bases). The ends were cut back, 5 bases at V and 1 base at J, with 14 bases in the middle. There are 15 residues in the CDR3. From germline, CDR1 is SEHNR and CDR2 FQNEAQ (reference sequence). The CDR3 sequence is CASSQTGGKNTEAFF. DNA for the CDR3: TGTGCCAGCAGCCAGACCGGGGGGAAGAACACTGAAGCTTTCTTT.

This clonotype was observed a handful of times. J is TRBJ2-4 and V is TRBV21-1. TRBV21-1 is reported as a pseudogene. The CDR3 covers 16 residues. CDR3 residues: CASSKDDGSGKNIQYF. The CDR3 region has the DNA TGTGCCAGCAGCAAAGACGATGGTTCCGGCAAAAACATTCAGTACTTC.

In regard to this clonotype: This clone may be a read error of a much larger clone one base away. This sequence joins TRBV20-1 and TRBJ1-2, with a tentative D call TRBD1 (5 bases). Germline lookup yields CDR1 DFQATT and CDR2 SNEGSKA (reference sequence). The CDR3 runs to 10 residues. The V gene lost 8 bases and the J gene lost 9 bases, with 13 bases spanning the gap. CDR3 residues: CSPGLRSYTF. For the CDR3, the DNA is TGCAGTCCAGGGCTCCGGAGCTACACCTTC.

This clonotype was recorded many times. The chain employs TRBV20-1 and TRBJ1-4; perhaps TRBD1 as D (5 bases). This CDR3 region has 11 residues. Germline V lookup: CDR1 DFQATT, CDR2 SNEGSKA (reference sequence). The CDR3 region has the DNA TGCGCCGGGGGGGAAGCGGAAAAACTGTTTTTT. Residues: CAGGEAEKLFF.

This clonotype is labeled as medium-sized (0.01 to 0.1%). The CDR3 loop reads CASSDGTSTGELFF. CDR3 DNA: TGTGCCAGCAGTGACGGGACTAGCACCGGGGAGCTGTTTTTT. The V and J genes are TRBV6-4 and TRBJ2-2; 8 nucleotides align to TRBD2. V trimming: 2 bases; J trimming: 4 bases; junction bases outside the gene matches: 0. Germline V gene lookup returns CDR1 MRHNA and CDR2 SNTAGT. The CDR3 length is 14 residues.

DNA for the CDR3: TGCGCCAGCAGCTTGGTTGCCGGGGGCCTCACAGATACGCAGTATTTT. Translation: CASSLVAGGLTDTQYF. This rearrangement joins TRBV5-1 to TRBJ2-3; D possibly uses TRBD1 or TRBD2 (6 bases each). Trimming stripped 0 bases from V and 2 bases from J, with 13 bases between. Germline CDR1 reads SGHRS; CDR2 reads YFSETQ. CDR3 length: 16 amino acids. The variable domain in full, completed from reference TRBV5-1 and TRBJ2-3, reads KAGVTQTPRYLIKTRGQQVTLSCSPISGHRSVSWYQQTPGQGLQFLFEYFSETQRNKGNFPGRFSGRQFSNSRSEMNVSTLELGDSALYLCASSLVAGGLTDTQYFGPGTRLTVL.

This chain connects TRBV5-1 to TRBJ2-5, with 11 bases aligning to TRBD1. The CDR3 loop spans 15 amino acids. The ends lost 2 bases at V and 1 base at J; junction bases unmatched: 1. From germline, CDR1 is SGHRS and CDR2 YFSETQ. The CDR3 nucleotides read TGCGCCAGCAGCTTCGGACAGGGGGCCCAAGAGACCCAGTACTTC. Translating it yields CASSFGQGAQETQYF.

For this clonotype: A much more abundant neighbour one base away suggests this may be a read error. This chain connects TRBV6-1 to TRBJ2-1; 14 bases align to TRBD2. The trim removed 9 bases at V and 9 bases at J, leaving 13 bases unmatched. CDR1 MNHNS and CDR2 SASEGT come from the germline V gene. The CDR3 has 16 amino acids. DNA of the CDR3: TGTGCCAGAAGAAGGGCCTTCGGACTAGCGGGGGGTGAGCAGTTCTTC. Translation gives CARRRAFGLAGGEQFF.

A word on this clonotype: A read error may be the cause here, since a much bigger clone is one base away. The J gene is TRBJ1-1, the V gene TRBV14, with D perhaps matching TRBD1 (6 bases). The CDR3 contains 13 residues. Between the trimmed V and J ends, which lost 4 bases and 5 bases, there was a span of 11 bases. Germline CDR1 and CDR2: SGHDN and FVKESK. The CDR3 DNA reads TGTGCCAGCAGCCGGGGGCGGTTGACTGAAGCTTTCTTT. Its translation: CASSRGRLTEAFF.

This clonotype was observed at least ten times. This chain links TRBV4-3 with TRBJ1-3; the D gene is possibly TRBD1 (5 bases). Germline V gives CDR1 LGHNA, CDR2 YSLEER. The CDR3 has 17 amino acids. Between the trimmed V and J ends, which lost 4 bases and 3 bases, there was a span of 19 bases. The CDR3 protein is CASSLRFSTVNGNTIYF. In nucleotides, the CDR3 is TGCGCCAGCAGCCTCAGGTTTTCGACAGTCAATGGAAACACCATATATTTT.

This clonotype has more than one count but fewer than ten. The chain joins TRBV7-2 to TRBJ2-6; D is unclear. Germline CDR1 is SGHTA and CDR2 is FQGNSA. The CDR3 totals 13 residues. This CDR3 reads CGARFAGANVLTF. As DNA, the CDR3 is TGTGGGGCGAGATTCGCTGGGGCCAACGTCCTGACTTTC.

This clonotype was observed at least ten times. This chain links TRBV6-5 with TRBJ2-7; 11 bases map to TRBD2. Germline CDR1 reads MNHEY; CDR2 reads SVGAGI. J lost 6 bases, V lost 1 base, and 5 bases had no gene match. The CDR3 has 15 residues. The CDR3 nucleotides are TGTGCCAGCAGTTACTGTAGCGGGGGGGCCTGCGAGCAGTACTTC. This gives the protein CASSYCSGGACEQYF.

This clonotype was observed at least ten times. This chain uses TRBV5-4 with TRBJ2-7, with a possible D match to TRBD1 (6 bases). The CDR3 totals 14 residues. Germline-derived CDR1 and CDR2 are SGHNT and YYREEE (reference sequence). The V end lost 4 bases, the J end lost 3 bases, and 14 bases lay between the germline ends. CDR3 nucleotide sequence: TGTGCCAGCAGCCTGGGCCTACAGGGCTACGAGCAGTACTTC. This sequence encodes CASSLGLQGYEQYF. The whole variable domain, remainder taken from reference TRBV5-4 and TRBJ2-7, is ETGVTQSPTHLIKTRGQQVTLRCSSQSGHNTVSWYQQALGQGPQFIFQYYREEENGRGNFPPRFSGLQFPNYSSELNVNALELDDSALYLCASSLGLQGYEQYFGPGTRLTVT.

With regard to this clonotype: This may arise from a read error, as a much more abundant clone is one base away. J is TRBJ2-1 and V is TRBV25-1; D is perhaps TRBD2 (6 bases). From germline, CDR1 is MGHDK and CDR2 SYGVNS. This CDR3 comprises 14 residues. V was shortened by 7 bases and J by 9 bases, with 19 bases between the two germline ends. The CDR3 coding sequence is TGTGCCAGCACTCGCGACGGGCGGGGTGGTGAGCAGTTCTTC. This sequence encodes CASTRDGRGGEQFF.

This clonotype was found once. Being one base from a much bigger clone, this may be a read error. This chain uses TRBV5-1 with TRBJ2-7, with D possibly being TRBD1 (6 bases). Germline CDR1 and CDR2: SGHRS and YFSETQ. The CDR3 runs 15 residues. Trimming removed 0 bases at V and 6 bases at J, with 16 bases between. The CDR3 DNA follows: TGCGCCAGCAGCTTGGGGGGGCAGGTGGCCCTCGAGCAGTACTTC. It yields the protein CASSLGGQVALEQYF.